These 17 T cell receptor beta chains were all obtained from the same sample, sequenced in a study of blood T cell repertoires in COVID-19. Profiled with immunoSEQ multiplex PCR; TCRdb holds only in-frame clones, not every one. This repertoire shows approximately 240,000 clones, 75% to 85% found once; its top ten account for 1.3%. The sample was peripheral blood. These receptors were obtained from a woman in her thirties with COVID-19, enrolled during active disease.

This rearrangement joins TRBV9 to TRBJ2-5; D remains unclear. Trimming removed 0 bases from V and 0 bases from J, with 6 bases in between. Germline CDR1 and CDR2: SGDLS and YYNGEE. CDR3 length: 14 amino acids. The CDR3 here is CASSVGDYQETQYF. CDR3 in DNA: TGTGCCAGCAGCGTAGGAGATTACCAAGAGACCCAGTACTTC.

This clone appeared once. The rearrangement links TRBV7-2 to TRBJ2-7, with D possibly being TRBD1 (6 bases). The germline CDR1 and CDR2 sequences are SGHTA and FQGNSA. Trimming removed 1 base at V and 2 bases at J, with 18 bases between. This CDR3 is built from 17 residues. CDR3 nucleotides: TGTGCCAGCAGCTTAGTGGAGGTAGGGGCAGGGGCCTACGAGCAGTACTTC. Its protein is CASSLVEVGAGAYEQYF.

The DNA of the CDR3 is TGTGCCAGCAGTTTCTTGGCGGGAGATAGCAATCAGCCCCAGCATTTT. Its translation is CASSFLAGDSNQPQHF. The genes are TRBV27 and TRBJ1-5; D remains unclear. Germline V gene lookup returns CDR1 MNHEY and CDR2 SMNVEV (reference sequence). V lost 3 bases and J 0 bases, leaving 12 bases between the germline ends. The CDR3 sequence is 16 residues long.

This clone was seen a few times. This rearrangement joins TRBV27 to TRBJ1-4, with D maybe TRBD1 (5 bases). The CDR3 extends over 12 amino acids. The V gene lost 8 bases and the J gene lost 5 bases, with 9 bases spanning the gap. CDR1 MNHEY and CDR2 SMNVEV come from the germline V gene (reference sequence). The CDR3 here is CASAGVNEKLFF. CDR3 DNA sequence: TGTGCCAGCGCGGGGGTAAATGAAAAACTGTTTTTT.

The rearrangement uses TRBV5-1 and TRBJ1-3; possibly TRBD1 for D (5 bases). The CDR3 runs 14 residues. Trimming took off 1 base at V and 0 bases at J, with 5 bases between the two ends. The germline CDR1 and CDR2 sequences are SGHRS and YFSETQ. CDR3 region: CASSLQGSGNTIYF. The CDR3 nucleotides read TGCGCCAGCAGCTTGCAGGGCTCTGGAAACACCATATATTTT. Supplemented by reference TRBV5-1 and TRBJ1-3, the full variable domain reads KAGVTQTPRYLIKTRGQQVTLSCSPISGHRSVSWYQQTPGQGLQFLFEYFSETQRNKGNFPGRFSGRQFSNSRSEMNVSTLELGDSALYLCASSLQGSGNTIYFGEGSWLTVV.

The rearrangement joins TRBV12-1 to TRBJ1-3; no DNA check was done on the table's D call, TRBD1. TRBV12-1 is assigned pseudogene status. The CDR3 totals 17 residues. The CDR3 region has the DNA TGTGCCAGCAGCCCCCCCCCACAGGGGAGGCCTGGAAACACCATATATTTT. Its translation is CASSPPPQGRPGNTIYF.

CDR3 region: CASSSGQGGTGELFF. CDR3 DNA: TGTGCCAGCAGCTCTGGACAGGGTGGCACCGGGGAGCTGTTTTTT. J is TRBJ2-2 and V is TRBV7-9; 8 nucleotides line up with TRBD1. This CDR3 region has 15 residues. V was pared by 4 bases and J by 4 bases, with 5 bases of the junction left unmatched. Germline loops: CDR1 SEHNR, CDR2 FQNEAQ (reference sequence).

The V call is TRBV27, the J call TRBJ1-5, with D perhaps matching TRBD1 (5 bases). V gave up 8 bases and J gave up 0 bases, with 11 bases separating them. This CDR3 comprises 14 residues. Looked up from germline, CDR1 is MNHEY and CDR2 is SMNVEV (reference sequence). This chain's CDR3 is CASGDRDSNQPQHF. CDR3 bases: TGTGCCAGCGGTGACAGAGATAGCAATCAGCCCCAGCATTTT.

The CDR3, as DNA: TGTGCCAGCAGCTGGACGACTAGCGGGGGCCGGTACCAAGAGACCCAGTACTTC. Translation gives CASSWTTSGGRYQETQYF. The J gene is TRBJ2-5, the V gene TRBV5-4; the match to TRBD2 covers 12 bases. The CDR3 loop spans 18 amino acids. Germline lookup yields CDR1 SGHNT and CDR2 YYREEE (reference sequence). V lost 3 bases, J lost 0 bases, and 9 bases stayed unmatched. The full variable domain, with the rest looked up from reference TRBV5-4 and TRBJ2-5, is ETGVTQSPTHLIKTRGQQVTLRCSSQSGHNTVSWYQQALGQGPQFIFQYYREEENGRGNFPPRFSGLQFPNYSSELNVNALELDDSALYLCASSWTTSGGRYQETQYFGPGTRLLVL.

J is TRBJ1-2 and V is TRBV5-4; 7 bases are a match to TRBD1. Germline V gene sequence: CDR1 SGHNT, CDR2 YYREEE (reference sequence). V was pared by 0 bases and J by 7 bases, with 6 bases of the junction left unmatched. The CDR3 has 14 residues. CDR3 coding DNA: TGTGCCAGCAGCTTGGCCCTAGGGGGCGGTGGCTACACCTTC. It encodes CASSLALGGGGYTF.

The V gene is TRBV4-3, the J gene TRBJ2-5, with TRBD2 identical over 9 bases. J gave up 5 bases and V 0 bases, and 7 bases lay outside the gene matches. Germline V lookup: CDR1 LGHNA, CDR2 YSLEER. The CDR3 extends over 16 amino acids. The DNA of the CDR3 is TGCGCCAGCAGCCAAGATGGCGGGAGGGCCGGCGAGACCCAGTACTTC. It encodes CASSQDGGRAGETQYF.

The J gene is TRBJ2-1, the V gene TRBV5-1; 7 positions agree with TRBD2. Per the germline V gene, CDR1 is SGHRS and CDR2 is YFSETQ. The CDR3 runs to 15 residues. V dropped 3 bases and J dropped 7; count of bases not matched to a gene: 10. The CDR3 sequence: CASSSFSGPKNEQFF. The DNA for the CDR3 is TGCGCCAGCAGCTCCTTTAGCGGGCCTAAGAATGAGCAGTTCTTC.

V and J are TRBV19 and TRBJ1-6, with 7 nucleotides matching TRBD1. V shed 7 bases, J shed 5 bases, and the junction held 2 bases outside the gene matches. The CDR3 consists of 13 residues. The germline CDR1 and CDR2 sequences are LNHDA and SQIVND (reference sequence). The CDR3, as DNA: TGTGCCAGTAATGACAGGGATAATTCACCCCTCCACTTT. It specifies CASNDRDNSPLHF.

V usage is TRBV12-3 or TRBV12-4 and J usage is TRBJ1-1; no clear D gene. V was shortened by 7 bases and J by 5 bases, with 14 bases between the two germline ends. This CDR3 spans 13 amino acids. The CDR3 DNA sequence: TGTGCCAGCACCCTAATTCCGGGTACTGAAGCTTTCTTT. Translated, it gives CASTLIPGTEAFF.

The chain recombines TRBV11-2 with TRBJ2-7; maybe TRBD2 (7 bases). CDR3 length equals 15 residues. V was shortened by 3 bases and J by 3 bases, with 15 bases between the two germline ends. Looked up from germline, CDR1 is SGHAT and CDR2 is FQNNGV. The chain's CDR3 is CASSFGLGGSYEQYF. As DNA, the CDR3 is TGTGCCAGCAGCTTTGGACTAGGGGGAAGCTACGAGCAGTACTTC.

This rearrangement joins TRBV4-1 to TRBJ2-7, with 9 bases lining up with TRBD1. Trimming at V came to 2 bases and at J to 4 bases, leaving 6 bases not matched to a gene. CDR1 is MGHRA, CDR2 YSYEKL, per germline. The CDR3 spans 15 residues. The CDR3 coding sequence is TGCGCCAGCAGCCAACCGGGACAGGGTCAGTACGAGCAGTACTTC. It yields the protein CASSQPGQGQYEQYF.

The chain couples TRBV5-1 to TRBJ2-1, with no clear D. CDR3 length: 12 residues. The germline CDR1 and CDR2 sequences are SGHRS and YFSETQ. V was shortened by 2 bases and J by 9 bases, with 9 bases between the two germline ends. As DNA, the CDR3 is TGCGCCAGCAGCTTTGCGGATTCTGAGCAGTTCTTC. It encodes CASSFADSEQFF.